This T cell receptor beta chain was captured by sequencing in a study of cytomegalovirus exposure and HLA in healthy donors. Whole-study findings and limits: Association of roughly 18,000 TCR beta sequences with HLA alleles was found at 0.05 false discovery rate in a later analysis. Productive status was seen about 87% or about 30% of the time for most TCR beta V segments in an earlier analysis. The study put 150 or so TCR beta chains on its list as cytomegalovirus-associated.

With 60 Vbeta and 13 Jbeta primers, the PCR was carried out. The protocol was immunoSEQ multiplex PCR, while the TCRdb copy is restricted to in-frame clones and leaves out a portion. Reported are 100,000 to 150,000 clones; the ten largest clones contain about 1.5%. A remark on this clone: What it binds is not known.

CDR1 is LNHNV and CDR2 is YYDKDF in the germline V gene (reference sequence). The V end lost 8 bases, the J end lost 3 bases, and 16 bases lay between the germline ends. CDR3 size: 15 residues. The chain links TRBV15 to TRBJ1-4; D remains ambiguous. The receptor comes from a woman between 40 and 55 years old in good health and CMV-seropositive. Sequencing input: PBMCs. The CDR3 DNA is TGTGCCACCTACCCCTTAATGACACCTAATGAAAAACTGTTTTTT. It specifies CATYPLMTPNEKLFF.